Shown below are 19 T cell receptor beta chains from a single sample sequenced in a study of shared clonotypes between healthy human individuals. TCRdb's copy holds only in-frame clones and misses some; the assay was immunoSEQ multiplex PCR. The repertoire holds a few hundred thousand clones, with about 74% as singletons. Sequenced input: memory CD4+ T cells sorted from blood. Subset of the sample: CD45RA-negative fraction. These receptors came from a man aged 25 to 40 in good health.

This rearrangement joins TRBV29-1 to TRBJ1-1; 7 bases are shared with TRBD1. V lost 4 bases to trimming and J lost 1 base; unmatched junction nucleotides: 3. This CDR3 comprises 13 residues. Germline lookup yields CDR1 SQVTM and CDR2 ANQGSEA. The CDR3 sequence is CSVGGQQNTEAFF. CDR3 DNA: TGCAGCGTTGGGGGACAGCAGAACACTGAAGCTTTCTTT.

The V call is TRBV5-5, the J call TRBJ2-5; D gene unclear. The CDR3 has 13 residues. V lost 0 bases and J lost 3, with 6 bases in between. CDR1 is SGHKS, CDR2 YYEKEE, per germline (reference sequence). The CDR3 DNA follows: TGTGCCAGCAGCTTGGGGGTCGAAGAGACCCAGTACTTC. Translating gives CASSLGVEETQYF. The whole variable domain, remainder taken from reference TRBV5-5 and TRBJ2-5, is DAGVTQSPTHLIKTRGQQVTLRCSPISGHKSVSWYQQVLGQGPQFIFQYYEKEERGRGNFPDRFSARQFPNYSSELNVNALLLGDSALYLCASSLGVEETQYFGPGTRLLVL.

The chain recombines TRBV2 with TRBJ1-5; D is possibly TRBD1 (6 bases). Trimming stripped 4 bases from V and 5 bases from J, with 9 bases between. Germline V gene data show CDR1 as SNHLY and CDR2 as FYNNEI. The CDR3 is made up of 13 amino acids. The chain's CDR3 is CASSADRYQPQHF. CDR3 nucleotides: TGTGCCAGCAGTGCGGACAGATATCAGCCCCAGCATTTT.

By share, this clone ranks as large. The chain joins TRBV19 to TRBJ1-2; D is uncertain. V lost 8 bases and J lost 3, with 19 bases in between. The CDR3 loop spans 15 amino acids. The germline CDR1 and CDR2 sequences are LNHDA and SQIVND (reference sequence). The CDR3 DNA reads as TGTGCCAGTCAGCTTGGGAGCTTAGATGACTATGGCTACACCTTC. Amino acids: CASQLGSLDDYGYTF.

The V call is TRBV18, the J call TRBJ2-3, with a weak D call TRBD2 (5 bases). Germline CDR1 reads KGHSH; CDR2 reads LQKENI. The CDR3 has 16 residues. With 2 bases removed from V and 5 bases from J, the gap between germline ends came to 17 bases. DNA for the CDR3: TGTGCCAGCTCACCATTTCAGGACCAGAGCGGAGATACGCAGTATTTT. Residues: CASSPFQDQSGDTQYF.

V is TRBV5-4 and J is TRBJ2-5; D might be TRBD1 or TRBD2, each matching 5 bases. Trimming took 5 bases from V and 6 from J, leaving 17 bases between them. This CDR3 has 14 amino acids. From germline, CDR1 is SGHNT and CDR2 YYREEE (reference sequence). The CDR3 loop reads CASSTGTPGKTQYF. In nucleotides, the CDR3 is TGTGCCAGCAGTACCGGGACCCCCGGGAAGACCCAGTACTTC. Using reference TRBV5-4 and TRBJ2-5 for the parts outside the CDR3, the full variable domain is ETGVTQSPTHLIKTRGQQVTLRCSSQSGHNTVSWYQQALGQGPQFIFQYYREEENGRGNFPPRFSGLQFPNYSSELNVNALELDDSALYLCASSTGTPGKTQYFGPGTRLLVL.

The CDR3 DNA sequence: TGCAGCGTTGAAGGTGGTGCGGGAGGGCGTTTTAATGAGCAGTTCTTC. Its protein product is CSVEGGAGGRFNEQFF. The chain is built from TRBV29-1 and TRBJ2-1; TRBD2 agrees at 9 bases. Trimming at V came to 1 base and at J to 7 bases, leaving 11 bases not matched to a gene. Germline CDR1 is SQVTM and CDR2 is ANQGSEA. This CDR3 is built from 16 residues.

V gene TRBV27 combines with J gene TRBJ2-7; TRBD2 aligns across 15 bases. The CDR3 sequence is 16 residues long. V shed 0 bases and J 6 bases; nucleotides not matched to a gene: 3. Germline V CDR1 and CDR2: MNHEY, SMNVEV (reference sequence). CDR3: CASSLSTGLAGGEQYF. CDR3 DNA sequence: TGTGCCAGCAGTTTATCGACGGGACTAGCGGGAGGCGAGCAGTACTTC.

V usage is TRBV18 and J usage is TRBJ1-4; D is possibly TRBD1 (5 bases). Trimming cost V 6 bases and J 8 bases, with 19 bases left between them. Germline CDR1 is KGHSH and CDR2 is LQKENI. CDR3 length equals 15 residues. This CDR3 is CASSRASGGGEKLFF. The CDR3, as DNA: TGTGCCAGCTCCCGTGCGTCGGGGGGAGGCGAAAAACTGTTTTTT.

The chain employs TRBV18 and TRBJ2-7; 7 nucleotides agree with TRBD2. Trimming removed 5 bases from V and 2 bases from J; junction bases left unmatched: 3. The CDR3 is 13 amino acids. Germline V gives CDR1 KGHSH, CDR2 LQKENI. The CDR3 coding sequence is TGTGCCAGCTCAGAAGCGGGGACCTACGAGCAGTACTTC. It encodes CASSEAGTYEQYF.

The chain recombines TRBV5-1 with TRBJ2-7, with TRBD1 as a possible D gene (6 bases). The CDR3 is 14 amino acids. Trimming removed 4 bases at V and 2 bases at J, with 13 bases between. Germline loops: CDR1 SGHRS, CDR2 YFSETQ. CDR3 amino acids: CASSNGQTPYEQYF. The CDR3 DNA reads as TGCGCCAGCAGCAACGGACAGACACCCTACGAGCAGTACTTC.

The V call is TRBV7-9, the J call TRBJ2-6; D might be TRBD1 (6 bases). Trimming left V 5 bases short and J 4 bases short, with 21 bases between. This CDR3 region has 18 residues. Germline-derived CDR1 and CDR2 are SEHNR and FQNEAQ (reference sequence). The CDR3 DNA is TGTGCCAGCAGCCGTTCTTACAGGGACCCTCTGGGGGCCAACGTCCTGACTTTC. Translated, it gives CASSRSYRDPLGANVLTF.

The genes are TRBV10-3 and TRBJ2-1; 9 nucleotides align to TRBD2. The CDR3 has 16 amino acids. CDR1 and CDR2 (germline): ENHRY, SYGVKD. V shed 4 bases, J shed 6 bases, and the junction held 10 bases outside the gene matches. The CDR3 here is CAISVVSGSLFNEQFF. The CDR3, as DNA: TGTGCCATCAGTGTTGTTAGCGGGAGTCTTTTCAATGAGCAGTTCTTC.

V is TRBV7-2 and J is TRBJ2-5; possibly TRBD1 or TRBD2 for D (5 bases each). Germline V gene sequence: CDR1 SGHTA, CDR2 FQGNSA. Trimming removed 1 base from V and 0 bases from J, with 6 bases in between. CDR3 length equals 14 residues. CDR3 DNA: TGTGCCAGCAGCTTAGGGGGGTACCAAGAGACCCAGTACTTC. This sequence encodes CASSLGGYQETQYF.

This chain connects TRBV19 to TRBJ2-7; D perhaps matches TRBD1 (5 bases). The germline V gene has CDR1 LNHDA and CDR2 SQIVND (reference sequence). Deletions cut 6 bases from V and 7 bases from J, with 13 bases between. The CDR3 totals 12 residues. In nucleotides, the CDR3 is TGTGCCAGTAGCGGCAGGGTGGGGGAGCAGTACTTC. This codes for CASSGRVGEQYF.

This chain links TRBV11-2 with TRBJ2-2; D gene ambiguous. Per the germline V gene, CDR1 is SGHAT and CDR2 is FQNNGV. The V end lost 2 bases, the J end lost 1 base, and 5 bases lay between the germline ends. The CDR3 spans 14 residues. CDR3 sequence: CASSLNGNTGELFF. The CDR3 DNA follows: TGTGCCAGCAGCTTAAACGGGAACACCGGGGAGCTGTTTTTT.

This clone showed up just a few times. V gene TRBV7-2 combines with J gene TRBJ2-5; the match to TRBD1 covers 9 bases. The germline V gene encodes CDR1 SGHTA and CDR2 FQGNSA. The V gene end was trimmed by 5 bases and the J gene end by 2 bases; junction bases not matched to a gene: 3. The CDR3 runs 14 residues. CDR3 sequence reads: CASSRTGVQETQYF. In DNA, the CDR3 is TGTGCCAGCAGCCGGACAGGGGTTCAAGAGACCCAGTACTTC. The full variable domain, its missing parts supplied by reference TRBV7-2 and TRBJ2-5, is GAGVSQSPSNKVTEKGKDVELRCDPISGHTALYWYRQSLGQGLEFLIYFQGNSAPDKSGLPSDRFSAERTGGSVSTLTIQRTQQEDSAVYLCASSRTGVQETQYFGPGTRLLVL.

The J gene is TRBJ2-5, the V gene TRBV11-3; tentative D call: TRBD2 (6 bases). CDR1 is SGHNT, CDR2 YENEEA, per germline. Trimming removed 3 bases at V and 4 bases at J, with 18 bases between. The length of the CDR3 is 16 residues. The CDR3 spells CASSFGRLGGRETQYF. The CDR3 nucleotides are TGTGCCAGCAGCTTCGGTAGGCTTGGAGGGCGAGAGACCCAGTACTTC. The variable domain in full, completed from reference TRBV11-3 and TRBJ2-5, reads EAGVVQSPRYKIIEKKQPVAFWCNPISGHNTLYWYLQNLGQGPELLIRYENEEAVDDSQLPKDRFSAERLKGVDSTLKIQPAELGDSAVYLCASSFGRLGGRETQYFGPGTRLLVL.

This chain uses TRBV2 with TRBJ2-1; 12 positions agree with TRBD2. The CDR3 is 16 residues long. The ends lost 3 bases at V and 9 bases at J; junction bases unmatched: 9. Germline CDR1 is SNHLY and CDR2 is FYNNEI. The CDR3 bases are TGTGCCAGCAGTGATCTGCGGCTAGCGGGAGGGAGTGAGCAGTTCTTC. Translated, it gives CASSDLRLAGGSEQFF.